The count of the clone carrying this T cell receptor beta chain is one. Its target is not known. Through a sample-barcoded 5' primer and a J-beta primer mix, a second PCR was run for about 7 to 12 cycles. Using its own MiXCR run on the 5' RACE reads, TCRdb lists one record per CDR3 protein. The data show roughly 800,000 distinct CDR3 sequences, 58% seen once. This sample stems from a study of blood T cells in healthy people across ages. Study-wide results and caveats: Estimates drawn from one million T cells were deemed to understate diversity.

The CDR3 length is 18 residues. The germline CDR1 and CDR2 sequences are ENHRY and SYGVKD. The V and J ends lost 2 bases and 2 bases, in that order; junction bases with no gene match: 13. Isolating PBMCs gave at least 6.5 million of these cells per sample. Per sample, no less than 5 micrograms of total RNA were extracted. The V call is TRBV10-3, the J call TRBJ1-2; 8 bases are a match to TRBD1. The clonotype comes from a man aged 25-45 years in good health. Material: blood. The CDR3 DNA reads TGTGCCATCAGTGAGCCCGGGACAGGTCAGGGGACCAACTATGGCTACACCTTC. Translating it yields CAISEPGTGQGTNYGYTF.